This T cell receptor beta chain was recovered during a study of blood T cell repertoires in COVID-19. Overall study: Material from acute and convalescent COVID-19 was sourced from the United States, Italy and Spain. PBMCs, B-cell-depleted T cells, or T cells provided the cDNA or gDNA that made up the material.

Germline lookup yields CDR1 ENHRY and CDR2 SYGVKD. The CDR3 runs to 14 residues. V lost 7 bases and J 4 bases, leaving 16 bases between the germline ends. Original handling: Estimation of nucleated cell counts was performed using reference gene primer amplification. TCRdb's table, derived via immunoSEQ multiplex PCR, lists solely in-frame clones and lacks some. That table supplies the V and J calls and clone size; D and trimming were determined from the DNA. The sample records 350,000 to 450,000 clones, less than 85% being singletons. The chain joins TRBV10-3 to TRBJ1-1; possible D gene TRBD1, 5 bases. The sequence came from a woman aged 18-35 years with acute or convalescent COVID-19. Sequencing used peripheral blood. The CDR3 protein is CAITPGRESTEAFF. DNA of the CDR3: TGTGCCATCACGCCGGGACGGGAGTCCACTGAAGCTTTCTTT.